This is a list of T cell receptor beta chains from one sample in a study of shared clonotypes between healthy human individuals. The data were produced by immunoSEQ multiplex PCR, yet TCRdb's version contains in-frame clones alone and is incomplete. This table has 1.6 million or so clones, 95% to 97% appearing once. The sequenced sample consisted of naive CD4+ T cells sorted from blood. The receptor set was obtained from a man aged 25 to 40 in good health. CDR3s leave out the opening cysteine and the closing phenylalanine or tryptophan. Only part of the rows carry a size: once, few, many, or a class if the clone is expanded.

j_gene: TRBJ2-1; abundance: .; v_gene: TRBV4-2; CDR3aa: ASSQDYWLAGVNEQF
j_gene: TRBJ2-5; abundance: .; v_gene: TRBV28; CDR3aa: ASSLSRFFTFETGQETQY
j_gene: TRBJ1-5; abundance: .; v_gene: TRBV5-1; CDR3aa: ASSSGQLNQPQH
j_gene: TRBJ2-7; abundance: .; v_gene: TRBV20-1; CDR3aa: SAGPSASG
j_gene: TRBJ1-2; abundance: .; v_gene: TRBV6-5; CDR3aa: ASSSLGFGDGYT
j_gene: TRBJ2-2; abundance: .; v_gene: TRBV5-1; CDR3aa: ASSLKTTGLAGGTGELF
j_gene: TRBJ2-3; abundance: .; v_gene: TRBV19; CDR3aa: ASSMRGGNTDTQY
j_gene: TRBJ1-2; abundance: .; v_gene: TRBV19; CDR3aa: ASTPDRGSYGYT
j_gene: TRBJ1-2; abundance: .; v_gene: TRBV10-3; CDR3aa: AISSIKTEGYT
j_gene: TRBJ2-1; abundance: once; v_gene: TRBV2; CDR3aa: ASSHLAGGPIGEQF
j_gene: TRBJ2-2; abundance: .; v_gene: TRBV19; CDR3aa: ASSILIGQGTRWGRGGELF
j_gene: TRBJ1-2; abundance: .; v_gene: TRBV9; CDR3aa: ASGARGYGYT
j_gene: TRBJ2-7; abundance: .; v_gene: TRBV18; CDR3aa: ASSPLDGTYEQY
j_gene: TRBJ2-7; abundance: once; v_gene: TRBV11-2; CDR3aa: ASNGGQSYEQY
j_gene: TRBJ1-2; abundance: .; v_gene: TRBV5-4; CDR3aa: ASSGWDHYGYT
j_gene: TRBJ2-7; abundance: .; v_gene: TRBV21-1; CDR3aa: AGRSGPGLTLYEQY
j_gene: TRBJ2-7; abundance: once; v_gene: TRBV5-6; CDR3aa: ASSLGQGSYEQY
j_gene: TRBJ2-7; abundance: .; v_gene: TRBV5-6; CDR3aa: ASQARGGVYEQY
j_gene: TRBJ1-2; abundance: .; v_gene: TRBV7-9; CDR3aa: ASSFGQENYGYT
j_gene: TRBJ1-5; abundance: .; v_gene: TRBV6-6; CDR3aa: ASRGGGQPQH
j_gene: TRBJ1-2; abundance: once; v_gene: TRBV29-1; CDR3aa: SVEAIQGNYGYT
j_gene: TRBJ1-2; abundance: .; v_gene: TRBV19; CDR3aa: ASTPRNDRVLKSGYT
j_gene: TRBJ2-3; abundance: .; v_gene: TRBV18; CDR3aa: ASSPRLAVKTDTQY